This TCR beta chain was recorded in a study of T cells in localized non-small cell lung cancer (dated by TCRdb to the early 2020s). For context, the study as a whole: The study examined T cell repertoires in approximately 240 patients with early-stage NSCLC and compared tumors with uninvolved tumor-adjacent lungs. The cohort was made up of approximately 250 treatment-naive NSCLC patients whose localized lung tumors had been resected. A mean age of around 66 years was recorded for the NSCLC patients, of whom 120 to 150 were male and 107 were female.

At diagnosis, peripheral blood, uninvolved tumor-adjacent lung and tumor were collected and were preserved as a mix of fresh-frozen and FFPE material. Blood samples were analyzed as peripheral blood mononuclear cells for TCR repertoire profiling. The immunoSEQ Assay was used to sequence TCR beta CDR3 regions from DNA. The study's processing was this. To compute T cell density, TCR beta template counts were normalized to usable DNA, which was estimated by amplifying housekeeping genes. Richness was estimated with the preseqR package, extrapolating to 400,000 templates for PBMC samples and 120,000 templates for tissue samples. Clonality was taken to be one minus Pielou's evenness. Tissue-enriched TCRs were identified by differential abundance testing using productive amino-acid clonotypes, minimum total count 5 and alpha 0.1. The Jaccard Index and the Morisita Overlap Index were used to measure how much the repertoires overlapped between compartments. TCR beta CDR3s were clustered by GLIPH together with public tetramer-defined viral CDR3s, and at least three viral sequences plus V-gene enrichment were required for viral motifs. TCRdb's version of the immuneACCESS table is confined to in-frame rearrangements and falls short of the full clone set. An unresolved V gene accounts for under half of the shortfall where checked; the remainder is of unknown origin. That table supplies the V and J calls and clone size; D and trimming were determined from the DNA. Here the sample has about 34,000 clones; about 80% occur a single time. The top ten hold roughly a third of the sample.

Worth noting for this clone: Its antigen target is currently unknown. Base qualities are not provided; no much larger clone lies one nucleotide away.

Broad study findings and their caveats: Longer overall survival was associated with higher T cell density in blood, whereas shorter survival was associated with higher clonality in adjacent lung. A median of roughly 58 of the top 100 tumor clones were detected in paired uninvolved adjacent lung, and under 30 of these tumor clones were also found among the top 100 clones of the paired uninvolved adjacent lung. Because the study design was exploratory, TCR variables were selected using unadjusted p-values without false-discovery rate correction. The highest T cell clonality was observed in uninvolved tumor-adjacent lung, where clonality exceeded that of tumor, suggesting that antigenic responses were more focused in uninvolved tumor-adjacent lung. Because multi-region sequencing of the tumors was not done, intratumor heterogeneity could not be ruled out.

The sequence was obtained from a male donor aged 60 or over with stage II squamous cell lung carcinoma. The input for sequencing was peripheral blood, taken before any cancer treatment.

The nucleotides read TGTGCCACCAGCAGGGAATGGGGTGAGCAGTTCTTC. Its protein is CATSREWGEQFF. The chain employs TRBV15 and TRBJ2-1; there is no confident call for the D gene. The cysteine opens and the phenylalanine closes a CDR3 of 12 amino acids. Here the CDR3 DNA is all that survives: 36 bases in frame from base 1. V lost 3 bases and J lost 9 bases; the stretch between them is 9 bases long. Sequences LNHNV (CDR1) and YYDKDF (CDR2) are obtained from the germline V gene (reference sequence).